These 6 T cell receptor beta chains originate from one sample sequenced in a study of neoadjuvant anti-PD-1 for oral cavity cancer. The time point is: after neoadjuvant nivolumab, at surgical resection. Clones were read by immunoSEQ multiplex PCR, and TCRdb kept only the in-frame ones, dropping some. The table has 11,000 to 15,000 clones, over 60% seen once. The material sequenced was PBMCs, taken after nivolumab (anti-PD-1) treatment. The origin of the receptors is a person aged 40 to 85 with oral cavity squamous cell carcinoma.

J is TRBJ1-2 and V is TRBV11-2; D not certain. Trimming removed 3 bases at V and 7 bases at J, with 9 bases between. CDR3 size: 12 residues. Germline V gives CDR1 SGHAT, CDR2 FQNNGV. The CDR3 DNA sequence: TGTGCCAGCAGCTTGGCAGGTCCTGGCTACACCTTC. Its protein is CASSLAGPGYTF.

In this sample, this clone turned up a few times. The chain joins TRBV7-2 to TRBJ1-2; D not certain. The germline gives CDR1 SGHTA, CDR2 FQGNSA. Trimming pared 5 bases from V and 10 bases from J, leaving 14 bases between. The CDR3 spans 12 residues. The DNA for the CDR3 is TGTGCCAGCAGCCTAATTTTCGGGGACTACACCTTC. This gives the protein CASSLIFGDYTF.

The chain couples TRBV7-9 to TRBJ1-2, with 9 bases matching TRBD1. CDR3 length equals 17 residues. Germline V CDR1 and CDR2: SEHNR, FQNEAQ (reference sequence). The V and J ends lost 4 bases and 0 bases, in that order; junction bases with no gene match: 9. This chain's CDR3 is CASSSLWDRDSNYGYTF. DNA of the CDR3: TGTGCCAGCAGCTCCCTTTGGGACAGGGATTCTAACTATGGCTACACCTTC.

CDR3 in DNA: TGTGCCAGCAGCTTAGCCCTGGGAGGGGGGGCTAAAAATAATGAGCAGTTCTTC. This gives the protein CASSLALGGGAKNNEQFF. This chain links TRBV7-3 with TRBJ2-1; D is perhaps TRBD2 (7 bases). The V gene lost 2 bases and the J gene lost 7 bases, with 24 bases spanning the gap. Looked up from germline, CDR1 is SGHTA and CDR2 is FQGTGA. The CDR3 is 18 residues long. The variable domain in full, completed from reference TRBV7-3 and TRBJ2-1, reads GAGVSQTPSNKVTEKGKYVELRCDPISGHTALYWYRQSLGQGPEFLIYFQGTGAADDSGLPNDRFFAVRPEGSVSTLKIQRTERGDSAVYLCASSLALGGGAKNNEQFFGPGTRLTVL.

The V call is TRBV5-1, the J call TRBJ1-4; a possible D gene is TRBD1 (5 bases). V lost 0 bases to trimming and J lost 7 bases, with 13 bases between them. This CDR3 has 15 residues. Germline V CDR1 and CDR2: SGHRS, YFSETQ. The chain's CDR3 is CASSLEGREGEKLFF. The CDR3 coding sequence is TGCGCCAGCAGCTTGGAGGGCAGGGAAGGTGAAAAACTGTTTTTT.

Here the CDR3 DNA reads TGTGCCAGCAGCTTTCGATCCACCAACACTGAAGCTTTCTTT. Its protein is CASSFRSTNTEAFF. This chain joins TRBV5-6 and TRBJ1-1, with unresolved D. CDR1 is SGHDT and CDR2 is YYEEEE in the germline V gene. Trimming cost V 2 bases and J 2 bases, with 10 bases left between them. The CDR3 loop spans 14 amino acids.